This TCR beta chain was retrieved from a study of T cells in Graves' hyperthyroidism and ophthalmopathy. This clonotype was observed a handful of times. Amplification yielded TCR beta CDR3 regions, with RNA transcripts as the source. In the first-round RT-PCR of the TCR CDR3, the HTBI primer set was used. In TCRdb, the multiplex PCR reads were re-called with MiXCR into one record per CDR3 protein. The sample carries roughly 500,000 distinct CDR3 sequences, 15% to 20% recorded once. In germline, CDR1 is MNHNS, CDR2 SASEGT. V shed 6 bases and J shed 8 bases, with 17 bases lying between them. CDR3 length: 15 amino acids.

The sequence was obtained from a woman younger than 45 with Graves' ophthalmopathy. The chain carries TRBV6-1 and TRBJ2-6, with D possibly being TRBD2 (6 bases). Sequenced sample: blood. CDR3 nucleotides: TGTGCCAGCAGCGAGACCGGGACTGGACCCAACGTCCTGACTTTC. This sequence encodes CASSETGTGPNVLTF.